This TCR beta chain was retrieved from a study of blood T cells in healthy people across ages. Then a second PCR, running roughly 7 to 11 cycles, was carried out with a sample-barcoded 5' primer and a J-beta primer mix. TCRdb recomputed calls from the 5' RACE reads with MiXCR, one row per CDR3 protein. The data contain 450,000 to 700,000 distinct CDR3 sequences, 25% to 30% of them seen just once; the ten biggest clones take up under 20%. Between the trimmed V and J ends, which lost 0 bases and 0 bases, there was a span of 9 bases. This CDR3 is built from 16 residues. Germline V gene lookup returns CDR1 ENHRY and CDR2 SYGVKD.

This TCR came from a woman aged 70-85 years in good health. Sequencing was carried out using blood. This sequence joins TRBV10-3 and TRBJ2-4; D could derive from TRBD1 or TRBD2 (5 bases each). The DNA of the CDR3 is TGTGCCATCAGTGAGTCGAGGGACCTAGCCAAAAACATTCAGTACTTC. Its translation is CAISESRDLAKNIQYF.